These T cell receptor beta chains were read from a single sample in a study of blood T cell repertoires in COVID-19. Sequenced by immunoSEQ multiplex PCR; TCRdb stores in-frame clones only, minus some. The top ten hold 2.1% of the sample, which has under 300,000 clones, nearly 90% seen once. The sequencing input was peripheral blood. The receptors were sampled from a woman aged 35 to 49 who had recovered from COVID-19. CDR3s include the opening cysteine and the closing phenylalanine or tryptophan. A D gene is named only where the DNA matches it firmly. Some rows mark clone size as missing; the rest say once, few, many or name a class of expanded clone.

d_gene	v_gene	abundance	j_gene	CDR3aa	CDR3nt
.	TRBV6-5	.	TRBJ2-3	CASSHSSIQDTQYF	TGTGCCAGCAGCCACAGCTCCATACAGGATACGCAGTATTTT
.	TRBV6-4	.	TRBJ1-6	CASSVGVPGSPLHF	TGTGCCAGCAGTGTAGGGGTTCCCGGCTCACCCCTCCACTTT
TRBD2	TRBV25-1	.	TRBJ2-1	CASSVGLAGRSSYNEQFF	TGTGCCAGCAGTGTCGGACTAGCGGGGCGGAGCTCCTACAATGAGCAGTTCTTC
.	TRBV5-1	.	TRBJ2-7	CASTTGDSSYEQYF	TGCGCCTCAACCACGGGTGACAGCTCCTACGAGCAGTACTTC
.	TRBV5-6	.	TRBJ2-3	CASSLDSLGDTQYF	TGTGCCAGCAGCTTGGACAGTCTTGGGGATACGCAGTATTTT
TRBD1	TRBV30	.	TRBJ1-5	CAWSSKTGVLYSNQPQHF	TGTGCCTGGAGTTCCAAGACAGGGGTCCTATATAGCAATCAGCCCCAGCATTTT
TRBD1	TRBV11-2	.	TRBJ2-7	CASSMYRGATYEQYF	TGTGCCAGCAGCATGTACAGGGGAGCCACCTACGAGCAGTACTTC
.	TRBV2	.	TRBJ1-2	CASVDRQGHYGYTF	TGTGCCAGCGTCGACAGGCAGGGCCACTATGGCTACACCTTC
.	TRBV28	.	TRBJ1-6	CASSLNPNSPLHF	TGTGCCAGCAGTTTAAATCCAAATTCACCCCTCCACTTT
.	TRBV19	.	TRBJ2-2	CASSSGIGTGELFF	TGTGCCAGTAGCTCGGGGATTGGTACCGGGGAGCTGTTTTTT
.	TRBV7-2	.	TRBJ1-3	CASSSDGQPGNTIYF	TGTGCCAGCAGCTCGGACGGACAGCCAGGAAACACCATATATTTT
.	TRBV5-1	.	TRBJ2-2	CASSLAGGPNTGELFF	TGCGCCAGCAGCTTGGCCGGGGGTCCGAACACCGGGGAGCTGTTTTTT
.	TRBV28	.	TRBJ2-6	CASSEGGAISGANVLTF	TGTGCCAGCAGTGAGGGGGGGGCCATCTCTGGGGCCAACGTCCTGACTTTC
TRBD1	TRBV24-1	.	TRBJ2-7	CATSDPGTGDYEQYF	TGTGCCACCAGTGACCCCGGGACAGGGGATTACGAGCAGTACTTC
.	TRBV18	once	TRBJ2-7	CASSPLDRTYEQYF	TGTGCCAGCTCACCCCTTGACAGGACCTACGAGCAGTACTTC
TRBD1	TRBV6-4	.	TRBJ2-6	CASSDGTGVGANVLTF	TGTGCCAGCAGTGACGGGACAGGGGTTGGGGCCAACGTCCTGACTTTC
TRBD1	TRBV27	.	TRBJ2-7	CASSWTGTGRYEQYF	TGTGCCAGCAGTTGGACCGGGACAGGGCGCTACGAGCAGTACTTC
TRBD2	TRBV5-3	once	TRBJ2-7	CARSFKCQRGTYEQYF	TGTGCCAGAAGCTTTAAGTGCCAGCGGGGTACCTACGAGCAGTACTTC
.	TRBV7-9	.	TRBJ2-3	CANSPQYTQYF	TGTGCCAACAGCCCCCAATATACGCAGTATTTT
TRBD1	TRBV6-5	.	TRBJ1-2	CASRHSGTEYGYTF	TGTGCCAGCAGGCACTCCGGGACAGAATATGGCTACACCTTC
.	TRBV2	.	TRBJ2-1	CASSGGNYNEQFF	TGTGCCAGCAGTGGGGGCAACTACAATGAGCAGTTCTTC
TRBD2	TRBV11-2	few	TRBJ2-1	CASSPTGGRTRQFF	TGTGCCAGCAGCCCAACGGGAGGTCGGACTAGGCAGTTCTTC
.	TRBV20-1	.	TRBJ1-6	CSASRHPENSPLHF	TGCAGTGCTAGTCGCCACCCGGAGAATTCACCCCTCCACTTT
.	TRBV10-2	.	TRBJ1-6	CASSEIGGDAYNSPLHF	TGCGCCAGCAGTGAGATCGGGGGGGACGCCTATAATTCACCCCTCCACTTT
TRBD1	TRBV7-6	.	TRBJ1-4	CASSADRVDEKLFF	TGTGCCAGCAGCGCCGACAGGGTGGATGAAAAACTGTTTTTT
TRBD2	TRBV7-9	.	TRBJ2-5	CASRGEGRKETQYF	TGTGCCAGCAGGGGGGAGGGGCGGAAAGAGACCCAGTACTTC
TRBD1	TRBV3-1/TRBV3-2	once	TRBJ1-4	CASSPSQGSATNEKLFF	TGTGCCAGCAGCCCGTCACAGGGGAGTGCAACTAATGAAAAACTGTTTTTT
.	TRBV14	.	TRBJ2-1	CASSQVLGSSYNEQFF	TGTGCCAGCAGCCAAGTGCTGGGGAGCTCCTACAATGAGCAGTTCTTC
TRBD1	TRBV5-5	.	TRBJ1-2	CASSLWTGAGYGYTF	TGTGCCAGCAGCCTATGGACAGGGGCCGGGTATGGCTACACCTTC
TRBD1	TRBV5-1	.	TRBJ2-6	CASSLVVQGVGGANVLTF	TGCGCCAGCAGCTTGGTGGTTCAGGGGGTAGGCGGGGCCAACGTCCTGACTTTC
.	TRBV6-2/TRBV6-3	.	TRBJ2-7	CASSLGRLTGSLREQYF	TGTGCCAGCAGTTTAGGCCGACTCACAGGGTCCCTAAGGGAGCAGTACTTC
TRBD2	TRBV3-1/TRBV3-2	.	TRBJ2-3	CASRSRGAADTQYF	TGTGCCAGCAGATCGCGGGGGGCGGCTGATACGCAGTATTTT
TRBD2	TRBV28	.	TRBJ2-7	CASSFLAGEGEQYF	TGTGCCAGCAGTTTCTTAGCGGGGGAAGGAGAGCAGTACTTC
.	TRBV4-2	.	TRBJ1-4	CASSQDSGGSEKLFF	TGTGCCAGCAGCCAAGATAGCGGGGGGAGTGAAAAACTGTTTTTT
.	TRBV6-2/TRBV6-3	.	TRBJ1-2	CASSIGQGGTF	TGTGCCAGCAGCATTGGGCAGGGAGGCACCTTC
.	TRBV30	once	TRBJ2-6	CAWSVIAIVSSGANVLTF	TGTGCCTGGAGTGTAATCGCCATCGTGAGCTCTGGGGCCAACGTCCTGACTTTC
TRBD1	TRBV7-2	once	TRBJ2-1	CASSKTGTGFRNEQFF	TGTGCCAGCAGCAAAACCGGGACAGGGTTCCGAAATGAGCAGTTCTTC
TRBD2	TRBV9	.	TRBJ2-3	CASSVGSGGEGTDTQYF	TGTGCCAGCAGCGTAGGTAGCGGGGGGGAGGGCACAGATACGCAGTATTTT
TRBD1	TRBV7-8	.	TRBJ1-2	CASSLDRVANYGYTF	TGTGCCAGCAGCCTCGACAGGGTTGCTAACTATGGCTACACCTTC
TRBD1	TRBV10-3	.	TRBJ2-7	CASGTGSSYEQYF	TGTGCCAGTGGGACAGGGAGTTCCTACGAGCAGTACTTC
.	TRBV28	.	TRBJ1-5	CASSLEPGSRWMSNQPQHF	TGTGCCAGCAGTTTAGAACCGGGATCCCGGTGGATGAGCAATCAGCCCCAGCATTTT